These 29 T cell receptor beta chains originate from one sample sequenced in a study of shared clonotypes between healthy human individuals. Only in-frame clones appear in the TCRdb table, and some are missing; sequencing was by immunoSEQ multiplex PCR. Seen here are about 2.4 million clones, over 85% observed once, and the top ten hold roughly 0.39%. The sequencing input was naive CD4+ T cells from PBMCs. Subset here: CD45RA+ positively selected. These receptors all stem from a man between 18 and 29 years old in good health. Some clones in this sample may be carry-over from other donors' samples.

V and J are TRBV19 and TRBJ2-3; unclear D gene. V gave up 7 bases and J gave up 4 bases, with 12 bases separating them. The CDR3 has 13 amino acids. The germline V gene encodes CDR1 LNHDA and CDR2 SQIVND (reference sequence). In DNA form, the CDR3 reads TGTGCCAGTACCAGGACGGCCTCAGATACGCAGTATTTT. Encoded protein: CASTRTASDTQYF.

The chain couples TRBV13 to TRBJ2-3; D perhaps matches TRBD2 (7 bases). CDR1 and CDR2 (germline): PRHDT, FYEKMQ (reference sequence). V shed 0 bases and J shed 2 bases, with 27 bases lying between them. The CDR3 totals 21 residues. CDR3 sequence reads: CASSLGVQQGGASGPTDTQYF. The CDR3 nucleotides are TGTGCCAGCAGCTTAGGAGTCCAACAGGGTGGTGCTAGCGGTCCCACAGATACGCAGTATTTT. Full variable domain (outside the CDR3, taken from reference TRBV13 and TRBJ2-3): AAGVIQSPRHLIKEKRETATLKCYPIPRHDTVYWYQQGPGQDPQFLISFYEKMQSDKGSIPDRFSAQQFSDYHSELNMSSLELGDSALYFCASSLGVQQGGASGPTDTQYFGPGTRLTVL.

The genes are TRBV18 and TRBJ1-2; D perhaps matches TRBD1 (6 bases). This CDR3 has 17 amino acids. Between the trimmed V and J ends, which lost 3 bases and 4 bases, there was a span of 21 bases. The germline gives CDR1 KGHSH, CDR2 LQKENI. The CDR3 DNA follows: TGTGCCAGCTCACCTCAACAACCAGGACAGACGGGCTATGGCTACACCTTC. It is translated as CASSPQQPGQTGYGYTF.

The chain has TRBV6-5 and TRBJ1-2; a weak D match, TRBD1 (5 bases). The ends were cut back, 0 bases at V and 5 bases at J, with 13 bases in the middle. This CDR3 has 15 amino acids. CDR1 is MNHEY, CDR2 SVGAGI, per germline. The CDR3, as DNA: TGTGCCAGCAGTTACTCTCGCGCCGGGGGATATGGCTACACCTTC. Protein sequence: CASSYSRAGGYGYTF.

The genes are TRBV19 and TRBJ2-7; 8 bases fit TRBD1. Germline lookup yields CDR1 LNHDA and CDR2 SQIVND (reference sequence). The J segment lost 3 bases and the V segment lost 7 bases, leaving 2 bases of the junction unmatched. The CDR3 contains 12 residues. CDR3 loop: CASMDRVYEQYF. The DNA for the CDR3 is TGTGCCAGTATGGACAGGGTCTACGAGCAGTACTTC.

The CDR3 spells CASSWTPPGQGYLTQHF. CDR3 bases: TGTGCCAGCAGCTGGACCCCCCCGGGACAGGGATATTTGACCCAGCATTTT. The V gene is TRBV28, the J gene TRBJ1-5, with 9 nucleotides matching TRBD1. Germline V CDR1 and CDR2: MDHEN, SYDVKM. The CDR3 totals 17 residues. The V and J ends lost 6 bases and 11 bases, in that order; junction bases with no gene match: 20.

The rearrangement links TRBV29-1 to TRBJ2-3, with a possible D match to TRBD1 (5 bases). Germline lookup yields CDR1 SQVTM and CDR2 ANQGSEA. The CDR3 contains 12 residues. Trimming pared 7 bases from V and 1 base from J, leaving 9 bases between. The CDR3 here is CSATTGTDTQYF. For the CDR3, the DNA is TGCAGCGCCACGACAGGCACAGATACGCAGTATTTT.

This rearrangement joins TRBV5-4 to TRBJ2-3; TRBD2 matches at 16 bases. The CDR3 runs to 18 residues. CDR1 and CDR2 (germline): SGHNT, YYREEE (reference sequence). V gave up 4 bases and J gave up 5 bases; unmatched junction bases: 10. The CDR3 here is CASSGGLAGGTAEDTQYF. The CDR3 DNA follows: TGTGCCAGCAGCGGGGGACTAGCGGGAGGGACGGCGGAAGATACGCAGTATTTT. The complete variable domain, with remaining parts taken from reference TRBV5-4 and TRBJ2-3, reads ETGVTQSPTHLIKTRGQQVTLRCSSQSGHNTVSWYQQALGQGPQFIFQYYREEENGRGNFPPRFSGLQFPNYSSELNVNALELDDSALYLCASSGGLAGGTAEDTQYFGPGTRLTVL.

This chain uses TRBV7-2 with TRBJ1-2; D perhaps matches TRBD1 (5 bases). The germline gives CDR1 SGHTA, CDR2 FQGNSA. V lost 6 bases to trimming and J lost 10 bases, with 21 bases between them. The CDR3 loop spans 14 amino acids. CDR3 bases: TGTGCCAGCAGTTCCACCGGGACGGGGATGGACTACACCTTC. Amino acid sequence: CASSSTGTGMDYTF.

About this clone: The same CDR3 can be traced to other DNA sequences in this sample. This chain joins TRBV7-3 and TRBJ2-1; D possibly corresponds to TRBD2 (6 bases). The CDR3 length is 15 residues. CDR1 and CDR2 (germline): SGHTA, FQGTGA. V lost 3 bases and J lost 0, with 9 bases in between. The CDR3 sequence: CASSFSGSSYNEQFF. The CDR3 DNA is TGTGCCAGCAGCTTCAGCGGGTCCTCCTACAATGAGCAGTTCTTC.

The V and J genes are TRBV29-1 and TRBJ1-4, with 9 bases identical to TRBD1. The CDR3 consists of 14 residues. The junction had 10 bases not matched to a gene; V was cut back by 7 bases and J by 7 bases. The germline V gene encodes CDR1 SQVTM and CDR2 ANQGSEA. This chain's CDR3 is CSALGQGMGEKLFF. The CDR3 nucleotides are TGCAGCGCCCTAGGACAGGGGATGGGTGAAAAACTGTTTTTT.

This chain uses TRBV5-5 with TRBJ1-1, with 7 bases fitting TRBD1. CDR3 length: 17 residues. Trimming at V came to 0 bases and at J to 1 base, leaving 9 bases not matched to a gene. Germline CDR1 is SGHKS and CDR2 is YYEKEE (reference sequence). The CDR3 loop reads CASSLAWQGGGNTEAFF. The CDR3 coding sequence is TGTGCCAGCAGCTTGGCCTGGCAGGGGGGAGGGAACACTGAAGCTTTCTTT.

This chain connects TRBV6-5 to TRBJ2-2, with 8 bases fitting TRBD1. V lost 4 bases and J lost 5; bases outside the gene matches: 9. CDR3 length: 16 residues. Looked up from germline, CDR1 is MNHEY and CDR2 is SVGAGI. In nucleotides, the CDR3 is TGTGCCAGCAGTTTACAAGGGACAGGAGGGACCGGGGAGCTGTTTTTT. Protein sequence: CASSLQGTGGTGELFF.

The chain combines TRBV28 with TRBJ2-1; possibly TRBD2 for D (7 bases). Per the germline V gene, CDR1 is MDHEN and CDR2 is SYDVKM. This CDR3 is built from 13 residues. V dropped 11 bases and J dropped 8 bases, with 19 bases sitting between them. CDR3: CAPPRGRGDEQFF. CDR3 bases: TGTGCCCCCCCTAGGGGGAGGGGCGATGAGCAGTTCTTC.

The CDR3 region is CASSIVSHSEQYF. The CDR3 DNA reads TGTGCCAGTAGTATAGTTTCCCACAGCGAGCAGTACTTC. The chain joins TRBV19 to TRBJ2-7; D gene ambiguous. V lost 1 base and J 6 bases, leaving 10 bases between the germline ends. The CDR3 consists of 13 residues. Germline CDR1 reads LNHDA; CDR2 reads SQIVND (reference sequence).

This rearrangement joins TRBV7-3 to TRBJ2-1; 14 nucleotides align to TRBD2. V shed 5 bases, J shed 8 bases, and the junction held 8 bases outside the gene matches. The germline V gene encodes CDR1 SGHTA and CDR2 FQGTGA. This CDR3 is built from 16 residues. Written as DNA, the CDR3 is TGTGCCAGCAGCCCCCGACTAGCGGGAGGGCCCCATGAGCAGTTCTTC. As protein: CASSPRLAGGPHEQFF.

This chain uses TRBV28 with TRBJ2-7, with 7 bases that match TRBD2. CDR1 is MDHEN and CDR2 is SYDVKM in the germline V gene. This CDR3 is 12 amino acids long. J was trimmed by 9 bases and V by 6 bases; bases with no gene match: 8. CDR3 DNA: TGTGCCAGCAGCCGGGGAGGGTTTCGGCAGTACTTC. Amino acids: CASSRGGFRQYF.

This clone has only one observation. The CDR3 DNA follows: TGCAGCGTTCTTGAAGGGACAGCAAGACCCAACTCTGGAAACACCATATATTTT. Translating it yields CSVLEGTARPNSGNTIYF. This rearrangement joins TRBV29-1 to TRBJ1-3; 7 nucleotides align to TRBD1. Germline assignment: CDR1 SQVTM and CDR2 ANQGSEA. The CDR3 sequence is 18 residues long. Trimming took 5 bases from V and 0 from J; bases not matched to a gene: 16. The complete variable domain, with remaining parts taken from reference TRBV29-1 and TRBJ1-3, reads SAVISQKPSRDICQRGTSLTIQCQVDSQVTMMFWYRQQPGQSLTLIATANQGSEATYESGFVIDKFPISRPNLTFSTLTVSNMSPEDSSIYLCSVLEGTARPNSGNTIYFGEGSWLTVV.

The rearrangement joins TRBV18 to TRBJ1-1; TRBD1 matches at 8 bases. V trimming: 4 bases; J trimming: 0 bases; junction bases outside the gene matches: 4. Germline values: CDR1 KGHSH, CDR2 LQKENI. The CDR3 contains 15 residues. CDR3 in amino acids: CASSRTGSMNTEAFF. The CDR3 DNA reads as TGTGCCAGCTCACGGACAGGGAGTATGAACACTGAAGCTTTCTTT.

This chain connects TRBV5-1 to TRBJ2-3, with 8 bases identical to TRBD2. Germline V gene data show CDR1 as SGHRS and CDR2 as YFSETQ. Germline trimming cut 4 bases from V and 0 bases from J; bases unmatched to any gene: 10. The CDR3 runs 17 residues. CDR3 sequence: CASSQYRSSGSTDTQYF. CDR3 coding DNA: TGCGCCAGCAGCCAGTATAGATCTAGCGGGAGCACAGATACGCAGTATTTT.

The rearrangement joins TRBV7-8 to TRBJ2-7, with TRBD1 as a possible D gene (6 bases). This CDR3 spans 13 amino acids. Trimming took 5 bases from V and 0 from J, leaving 8 bases between them. The germline V gene has CDR1 SGHVS and CDR2 FQNEAQ. The DNA of the CDR3 is TGTGCCAGCAGCAGGGACAACTCCTACGAGCAGTACTTC. Its translation is CASSRDNSYEQYF.

Details on this clone: In the same sample, other DNA sequences code for this CDR3. J is TRBJ2-7 and V is TRBV6-5; no reliable D call. CDR3 length: 12 amino acids. V was trimmed by 6 bases and J by 2 bases, leaving 8 bases between them. Per the germline V gene, CDR1 is MNHEY and CDR2 is SVGAGI. CDR3 region: CASSSGPYEQYF. CDR3 DNA: TGTGCCAGCAGCTCGGGTCCCTACGAGCAGTACTTC.

J is TRBJ2-7 and V is TRBV30; D is undetermined. Trimming pared 3 bases from V and 2 bases from J, leaving 8 bases between. CDR1 and CDR2 (germline): GTSNPN, SVGIG (reference sequence). The CDR3 runs to 12 residues. The CDR3 DNA is TGTGCCTGGAGAACGGGCCCCTACGAGCAGTACTTC. As protein: CAWRTGPYEQYF.

This clone was found once. The J gene is TRBJ1-1, the V gene TRBV2; D may be TRBD1 (5 bases). V lost 3 bases and J 1 base, leaving 18 bases between the germline ends. CDR3 size: 17 residues. Germline lookup yields CDR1 SNHLY and CDR2 FYNNEI. For the CDR3, the DNA is TGTGCCAGCAGTGACGGGGCAGGGACTTACACGAACACTGAAGCTTTCTTT. It specifies CASSDGAGTYTNTEAFF.

The CDR3 loop reads CASSVTGPQETQYF. DNA of the CDR3: TGTGCCAGCAGCGTAACCGGGCCGCAAGAGACCCAGTACTTC. This chain joins TRBV5-4 and TRBJ2-5; D is uncertain. Germline values: CDR1 SGHNT, CDR2 YYREEE (reference sequence). This CDR3 has 14 residues. Deletions cut 4 bases from V and 2 bases from J, with 12 bases between.

The rearrangement links TRBV7-6 to TRBJ2-7, with TRBD2 matching 8 bases. Per germline, CDR1 SGHVS and CDR2 FNYEAQ. Trimming cost V 0 bases and J 2 bases; bases outside gene matches: 15. The CDR3 covers 19 residues. The DNA of the CDR3 is TGTGCCAGCAGCTTAGCCCCGTTTTACTTAGAAGCGGGGGCCTACGAGCAGTACTTC. Translation gives CASSLAPFYLEAGAYEQYF.

The J gene is TRBJ1-5, the V gene TRBV5-6, with D possibly matching TRBD1 (6 bases). Trimming took off 0 bases at V and 5 bases at J, with 12 bases between the two ends. The CDR3 is made up of 15 amino acids. The germline CDR1 and CDR2 sequences are SGHDT and YYEEEE. DNA for the CDR3: TGTGCCAGCAGCTTGGGGGGGGCTATCGATCAGCCCCAGCATTTT. It translates to CASSLGGAIDQPQHF.

The V and J genes are TRBV25-1 and TRBJ2-3; D ambiguous. Looked up from germline, CDR1 is MGHDK and CDR2 is SYGVNS. The CDR3 runs 11 residues. Between the trimmed V and J ends, which lost 5 bases and 9 bases, there was a span of 9 bases. CDR3 loop: CASSYLGTQYF. The CDR3 bases are TGTGCCAGCAGTTATTTGGGAACGCAGTATTTT.

As concerns this clone: Distinct nucleotide sequences in the sample also encode this CDR3. The rearrangement joins TRBV7-9 to TRBJ2-7; D remains ambiguous. V was clipped by 1 base and J by 4 bases, with 5 bases between them. In germline, CDR1 is SEHNR, CDR2 FQNEAQ (reference sequence). The CDR3 runs 12 residues. This chain's CDR3 is CASSLGQYEQYF. In DNA form, the CDR3 reads TGTGCCAGCAGCTTAGGGCAGTACGAGCAGTACTTC.